Shown below are 15 T cell receptor beta chains from a single sample sequenced in a study of read filtering for tumor transcriptome and immune sequencing. From roughly 390 ng of RNA, a library with molecular barcoded alpha/delta and beta/gamma adaptors was made. MiXCR was run by TCRdb on the reads, yielding one entry per CDR3 protein. The table includes about 24,000 distinct CDR3 sequences, under 25% detected once. The sample taken for sequencing was a population of CD138-negative cells sorted from bone marrow. Receptor source: a donor at least 40 years old with multiple myeloma.

This clonotype was picked up many times. DNA for the CDR3: TGCGCCAGCAGCTTGGATACCCACCAAGAGACCCAGTACTTC. It is translated as CASSLDTHQETQYF. This chain links TRBV5-1 with TRBJ2-5; the D is unclear. Trimming took 0 bases from V and 0 from J, leaving 6 bases between them. The CDR3 runs 14 residues. CDR1 SGHRS and CDR2 YFSETQ come from the germline V gene.

Details on this clonotype: The junction does not match germline at one end; this may be a read error. CDR3 nucleotide sequence: TGCGCCAGCAGCTTGGCCGGTGGGGCAACTAATGGAAAACTGTTCTTT. Amino acid sequence: CASSLAGGATNGKLFF. The chain employs TRBV5-1 and TRBJ1-4; D perhaps matches TRBD1 (5 bases). The germline V gene has CDR1 SGHRS and CDR2 YFSETQ. This CDR3 contains 16 residues.

This clonotype was seen ten or more times. The CDR3 protein is CSVGLGGQGRVETEAFF. The DNA for the CDR3 is TGCAGCGTTGGCTTGGGGGGACAGGGTCGGGTAGAAACTGAAGCTTTCTTT. The V gene is TRBV29-1, the J gene TRBJ1-1; 9 nucleotides line up with TRBD1. The V and J ends lost 4 bases and 5 bases, in that order; junction bases with no gene match: 17. This CDR3 is built from 17 residues. CDR1 and CDR2 (germline): SQVTM, ANQGSEA.

As for this clonotype: A single base separates this from a much larger clone, so it may be a read error. This CDR3 is CSARDLAAEAFF. CDR3 sequence (DNA): TGCAGTGCTAGAGATCTGGCGGCTGAAGCTTTCTTT. This rearrangement joins TRBV20-1 to TRBJ1-1; no clear D. V lost 0 bases, J lost 6 bases, and 8 bases lay in between. This CDR3 comprises 12 residues. CDR1 is DFQATT, CDR2 SNEGSKA, per germline (reference sequence).

Note on this clonotype: This may stem from a read error, because a much larger clone lies one nucleotide away. DNA for the CDR3: TGTGCCAGCATGCAGTGGGCGGGAGAAGCTCTCTTT. Translating gives CASMQWAGEALF. The chain couples TRBV6-5 to TRBJ1-1; D is undetermined. CDR3 length equals 12 residues. Germline V gene sequence: CDR1 MNHEY, CDR2 SVGAGI.

This clonotype came up a few times. The chain combines TRBV19 with TRBJ1-2; 9 bases are a match to TRBD1. CDR3 size: 15 residues. V was pared by 6 bases and J by 4 bases, with 9 bases of the junction left unmatched. Germline V gene lookup returns CDR1 LNHDA and CDR2 SQIVND (reference sequence). The CDR3 sequence: CASRDGQGIFYGYTF. Written as DNA, the CDR3 is TGTGCCAGTAGAGACGGACAGGGGATCTTCTATGGCTACACCTTC.

Details on this clonotype: Since a much larger clone is just one base distant, this may be a read error. The chain combines TRBV12-3 or TRBV12-4 with TRBJ2-5; 9 bases line up with TRBD2. The ends lost 6 bases at V and 4 bases at J; junction bases unmatched: 12. This CDR3 comprises 16 residues. DNA of the CDR3: TGTGCCAGCAGCCTAGGGGGGCAAGCGGGAGGAGAGACCCAGTACTTC. Amino acids: CASSLGGQAGGETQYF.

Details on this clonotype: At one end, the junction sequence differs from germline, possibly due to a read error. The chain carries TRBV29-1 and TRBJ2-6; the match to TRBD2 covers 9 bases. Germline lookup yields CDR1 SQVTM and CDR2 ANQGSEA. CDR3 size: 17 residues. For the CDR3, the DNA is TGCAGCGTTGGGGCTAGCGGGAAAGGCTCTGGGGCCAACGTCCTGACCTTC. Translating gives CSVGASGKGSGANVLTF.

This clonotype was seen at least ten times. The V call is TRBV7-2, the J call TRBJ2-7; 10 bases fit TRBD1. This CDR3 region has 15 residues. CDR1 is SGHTA, CDR2 FQGNSA, per germline. Losses at the gene ends were 5 bases for V and 4 bases for J; bases not matched to a gene: 8. CDR3 residues: CASSRAGTGVYEQYF. In nucleotides, the CDR3 is TGTGCCAGCAGCAGGGCCGGGACAGGGGTATACGAGCAGTACTTC.

As concerns this clonotype: A far bigger clonotype differs at one base, so this is likely a read error. The rearrangement uses TRBV11-3 and TRBJ2-3, with 7 bases that match TRBD1. The CDR3 has 16 amino acids. Germline V lookup: CDR1 SGHNT, CDR2 YENEEA. The CDR3 nucleotides read TGTGCCAGCAGCTTAATGCGGACAGGCGACGCAGATGCGCAGTATTTT. Translating it yields CASSLMRTGDADAQYF.

Concerning this clonotype: A clone one base away is much larger, so this may be a read error. The V gene is TRBV30, the J gene TRBJ2-5; no clear D gene. This CDR3 spans 14 amino acids. From germline, CDR1 is GTSNPN and CDR2 SVGIG (reference sequence). The CDR3 coding sequence is TGTGCCTGGAGTCTACCCAGCAGCGCCCGGACCCGGTACTTC. It encodes CAWSLPSSARTRYF.

This clonotype has ten or more counts. V usage is TRBV7-9 and J usage is TRBJ2-5, with 12 bases fitting TRBD1. Germline CDR1 reads SEHNR; CDR2 reads FQNEAQ (reference sequence). Trimming at V came to 2 bases and at J to 4 bases, leaving 2 bases not matched to a gene. CDR3 length: 15 residues. The CDR3 coding sequence is TGTGCCAGCAGCTTATGGGACAGGGGGCGAGAGACCCAGTACTTC. It codes for CASSLWDRGRETQYF. Drawing the rest from reference TRBV7-9 and TRBJ2-5, the complete variable domain is DTGVSQNPRHKITKRGQNVTFRCDPISEHNRLYWYRQTLGQGPEFLTYFQNEAQLEKSRLLSDRFSAERPKGSFSTLEIQRTEQGDSAMYLCASSLWDRGRETQYFGPGTRLLVL.

Ten or more counts support this clonotype. The chain employs TRBV28 and TRBJ2-1; TRBD2 aligns across 10 bases. This CDR3 is 17 amino acids long. The ends lost 3 bases at V and 1 base at J; junction bases unmatched: 6. CDR1 and CDR2 (germline): MDHEN, SYDVKM. The CDR3 region has the DNA TGTGCCAGCAGTTTCCCCCGGACTAGCGGATCCTACAATGAGCAGTTCTTC. It specifies CASSFPRTSGSYNEQFF.

This clonotype has ten or more counts. V usage is TRBV3-1 and J usage is TRBJ2-1, with 8 bases matching TRBD2. Germline trimming cut 4 bases from V and 5 bases from J; bases unmatched to any gene: 4. CDR3 length: 14 amino acids. The V gene's germline CDR1 is LGHDT and CDR2 YNNKEL (reference sequence). CDR3 coding DNA: TGTGCCAGCAGCCGGGGGACTAGTAACAATGAGCAGTTCTTC. Amino acids: CASSRGTSNNEQFF.

This clonotype was counted ten times or more. J is TRBJ2-1 and V is TRBV24-1; 14 nucleotides match TRBD2. CDR1 and CDR2 from the germline V gene are KGHDR and SFDVKD. This CDR3 comprises 16 residues. The J segment lost 8 bases and the V segment lost 3 bases, leaving 5 bases of the junction unmatched. The CDR3 reads CATSDVGTSGSDEQFF. CDR3 nucleotides: TGTGCCACCAGTGATGTAGGGACTAGCGGGAGTGATGAGCAGTTCTTC.